One sample yielded the 5 T cell receptor beta chains listed below, sequenced in a study of T cell responses to AZD1222 COVID-19 vaccine. Sequenced by immunoSEQ multiplex PCR; TCRdb stores in-frame clones only, minus some. The table records tens of thousands of clones, around 84% of them present only once. The starting material was peripheral blood, obtained on day 0 of AZD1222 vaccination. The receptors were gathered from an adult in good health.

The genes are TRBV28 and TRBJ1-5, with TRBD1 as a possible D gene (5 bases). Germline values: CDR1 MDHEN, CDR2 SYDVKM. CDR3 size: 13 residues. V was cut by 2 bases and J by 9 bases, with 11 bases left in between. The CDR3 region is CASSLPGGRPQHF. The CDR3 DNA sequence: TGTGCCAGCAGTTTACCGGGGGGTCGGCCCCAGCATTTT.

This chain connects TRBV12-3 or TRBV12-4 to TRBJ2-1; D remains unclear. Between the trimmed V and J ends, which lost 5 bases and 4 bases, there was a span of 9 bases. The CDR3 extends over 13 amino acids. CDR3 DNA: TGTGCCAGCAGTCCCGGACCGTACAATGAGCAGTTCTTC. Its translation is CASSPGPYNEQFF.

The J gene is TRBJ2-1, the V gene TRBV14; the match to TRBD2 covers 9 bases. The CDR3 spans 14 residues. Germline V gives CDR1 SGHDN, CDR2 FVKESK. Germline trimming cut 4 bases from V and 9 bases from J; bases unmatched to any gene: 7. The chain's CDR3 is CASSPGGRAGEQFF. The CDR3 nucleotides read TGTGCCAGCAGCCCGGGCGGGAGGGCCGGTGAGCAGTTCTTC.

This chain uses TRBV18 with TRBJ2-3, with D tentatively TRBD2 (5 bases). The germline gives CDR1 KGHSH, CDR2 LQKENI. V lost 4 bases, J lost 1 base, and 9 bases lay in between. The CDR3 spans 14 residues. In DNA form, the CDR3 reads TGTGCCAGCTCACTCATGGGAGGCACAGATACGCAGTATTTT. Its protein is CASSLMGGTDTQYF.

V usage is TRBV13 and J usage is TRBJ1-1, with TRBD1 as a possible D gene (6 bases). This CDR3 is 12 amino acids long. CDR1 PRHDT and CDR2 FYEKMQ come from the germline V gene (reference sequence). The V and J ends lost 5 bases and 10 bases respectively, with 14 bases between them. The CDR3 DNA is TGTGCCAGCAGCACCTGGACAGACGGAGCTTTCTTT. Residues: CASSTWTDGAFF. Drawing the rest from reference TRBV13 and TRBJ1-1, the complete variable domain is AAGVIQSPRHLIKEKRETATLKCYPIPRHDTVYWYQQGPGQDPQFLISFYEKMQSDKGSIPDRFSAQQFSDYHSELNMSSLELGDSALYFCASSTWTDGAFFGQGTRLTVV.